The present TCR beta chain was sequenced within a study of cytomegalovirus exposure and HLA in healthy donors. This clone was observed a handful of times. Its matching antigen is unknown. V shed 3 bases and J 8 bases; nucleotides not matched to a gene: 3. CDR1 SEHNR and CDR2 FQNEAQ come from the germline V gene (reference sequence). This CDR3 contains 13 residues. A multiplex PCR was run with 60 Vbeta primers and 13 Jbeta primers. TCRdb keeps only in-frame clones here, not all; method: immunoSEQ multiplex PCR. Among about 89,000 clones listed, around 76% were seen once. Study-wide findings and caveats: Most likely, a cluster of highly shared sequence variants arose as a sequencing artifact. Segments of the TCR beta V type were, in most cases, productive about 90% or about 30% of the time in an earlier analysis. V- and J-gene trimming of TCR beta was linked (in a later analysis) to a missense DCLRE1C variant.

The rearrangement uses TRBV7-9 and TRBJ2-1; the match to TRBD1 covers 8 bases. The sequenced material came from PBMCs. This TCR was recovered from a young man in good health and CMV-seropositive. CDR3 amino acids: CASSFDRGYEQFF. CDR3 bases: TGTGCCAGCAGCTTCGACAGGGGCTATGAGCAGTTCTTC.